Listed below are T cell receptor beta chains from one sample, sequenced in a study of T cells expressing NK-cell markers. TCRdb re-called the 5' RACE reads; every CDR3 protein appears as one record, without DNA. The ten top clones account for under 4.5%, within a sample of 500,000 to 700,000 distinct CDR3 sequences. Material for sequencing was blood T cells: a sorted CD56 or NKG2C T cell subset, CD4+ or CD8+ T cells, or bulk PBMC T cells (not recorded which). The receptors derive from a young man in good health. The CDR3 runs from the conserved cysteine through the conserved F or W.

>TRBJ1-4|TRBV12-3/TRBV12-4
CASSIQLWAEKLFF
>TRBJ2-7|TRBV15
CATSDRDGSSYEQYF
>TRBJ1-1|TRBV9
CASSVGGPRNTEAFF
>TRBJ2-4|TRBV9
CASSDSIGRDNIQYF
>TRBJ1-3|TRBV5-1
CASSASRMSSGNTIYF
>TRBJ2-7|TRBV20-1
CSALAGTGFYEQYF
>TRBJ2-2|TRBV18
CASSPPTLAGGPLRVFF
>TRBJ2-5|TRBV4-3
CASSLGLGTQTQYF
>TRBJ2-5|TRBV27
CASSLSRSGRQETQYF
>TRBJ2-3|TRBV20-1
CSARVNLAHTDTQYF
>TRBJ2-2|TRBV10-2
CASSPLNRDGELFF
>TRBJ1-1|TRBV28
CASSLISSGTEAFF
>TRBJ2-3|TRBV29-1
CSAGSASRTDTQYF
>TRBJ1-5|TRBV12-1
CASSKVGLRKSNQPQHF
>TRBJ2-1|TRBV7-9
CASSSNRLAPTGNEQFF
>TRBJ2-1|TRBV15
CATSSGTTIEQFF
>TRBJ2-1|TRBV29-1
CSGEKGNNEQFF
>TRBJ2-3|TRBV5-1
CASSPGPGRDTQYF
>TRBJ2-1|TRBV10-3
CAISDGGIREQFF
>TRBJ2-5|TRBV5-5
CASSSPGQGPETQYF
>TRBJ2-3|TRBV12-3/TRBV12-4
CASSFLSSADTQYF
>TRBJ2-2|TRBV5-1
CASSLRGVGTVTGELFF
>TRBJ1-1|TRBV19
CASTAAGGPRNTEAFF
>TRBJ1-2|TRBV29-1
CSVEGWGGYGYTF
>TRBJ1-2|TRBV7-2
CASSNGVDVYGYTF
>TRBJ1-2|TRBV6-5
CASSSARGRDYGYTF
>TRBJ2-3|TRBV4-1
CASSQDPTGGSTDTQYF
>TRBJ1-3|TRBV12-3/TRBV12-4
CASRILAGGNTIYF
>TRBJ2-7|TRBV2
CASSERGRTDEQYF
>TRBJ2-1|TRBV24-1
CATSDVTSGSSNEQFF
>TRBJ1-2|TRBV29-1
CSVTGRANYGYTF
>TRBJ2-5|TRBV20-1
CSARWTEETQYF
>TRBJ2-4|TRBV7-2
CASSFRGTGVDIQYF
>TRBJ2-1|TRBV6-5
CASSYSRSGRSLGEQFF
>TRBJ1-2|TRBV21-1
CASKGTPAGYTF
>TRBJ2-1|TRBV29-1
CSVPVGAGGHNEQFF
>TRBJ2-1|TRBV5-1
CASSQIKIGPPFNEQFF
>TRBJ2-5|TRBV5-1
CASSRAVRLMGETQYF
>TRBJ2-6|TRBV27
CASTSGVLLGANVLTF
>TRBJ2-5|TRBV6-5
CASRGFGETQYF
>TRBJ1-4|TRBV4-3
CASSQRTVNEKLFF
>TRBJ2-2|TRBV7-2
CASSLVAARNTGELFF
>TRBJ1-1|TRBV29-1
CSVGLRQGRSEAFF
>TRBJ2-7|TRBV6-2/TRBV6-3
CASSSLGPAYEQYF
>TRBJ2-5|TRBV3-1
CASSQEISGETQYF
>TRBJ2-3|TRBV6-5
CASSYSLSGVTQYF
>TRBJ2-3|TRBV13
CASSPEREGLLAQYF
>TRBJ2-2|TRBV11-3
CASSPRGTTNTGELFF
>TRBJ1-5|TRBV12-3/TRBV12-4
CASSNQDSDRSNQPQHF
>TRBJ1-6|TRBV4-1
CASSQTPGTYNSPLHF
>TRBJ1-1|TRBV3-1
CASSPGGGVTEAFF
>TRBJ1-2|TRBV7-6
CASSLGVRGSGYTF